Listed below are T cell receptor beta chains from one sample, sequenced in a study of cytomegalovirus exposure and HLA in healthy donors. Some clones are missing from TCRdb's copy, which holds only in-frame ones; the method was immunoSEQ multiplex PCR. The profile shows more than 90,000 clones, 65% to 75% of them singletons. Sequencing was performed on PBMCs. The origin of the receptors is a man in his thirties or forties in good health and CMV-seropositive. CDR3s leave out the opening cysteine and the closing phenylalanine or tryptophan.

12,TRBV6-6,AGTSGPLVNTQY
14,TRBV7-9,ASSFGSNRLAGKLF
14,TRBV7-9,ASSLQTGARKETQY
12,TRBV7-2,ASSRDRGPYEQY
12,TRBV7-2,ASSPGRGRYEQY
12,TRBV11-2,ASSLGTSPDTQY
12,TRBV6-5,ASGSGTGVYEQY
11,TRBV6-5,ASTGGGGHGYT
11,TRBV7-3,ASSFGGRTEAF
15,TRBV11-2,ASSPWDRAQNNSPLH
12,TRBV5-1,ASSLQTGGTEAF
11,TRBV7-2,ASSQWTGYGYT
14,TRBV9,ASSWPQGIRLDTQY